This T cell receptor (beta chain) derives from a study of blood T cell repertoires in COVID-19. Study details: The United States, Italy and Spain supplied acute and convalescent COVID-19 samples. From T cells, B-cell-depleted T cells, or PBMCs came the material, which was cDNA or gDNA.

In the authors' workflow: Reference gene primer amplification gave nucleated cell count estimates. Generated by immunoSEQ multiplex PCR, the TCRdb table keeps only in-frame clones and is missing some. V and J calls and clone size come straight from that table; D and trimming were deduced from the DNA. This sample has about 130,000 clones, with 80% to 85% found just once. V lost 6 bases to trimming and J lost 2 bases, with 15 bases between them. The CDR3 runs 15 residues. The germline V gene has CDR1 ENHRY and CDR2 SYGVKD. Sequenced: peripheral blood. The gene calls are TRBV10-3 and TRBJ2-3; D perhaps matches TRBD1 (6 bases). This receptor was taken from a man between 60 and 75 years old with acute or convalescent COVID-19. CDR3 coding DNA: TGTGCCATCAGCAGGACAGATTCCTACACAGATACGCAGTATTTT. Encoded protein: CAISRTDSYTDTQYF.